The present entry profiles one T cell receptor (beta chain) with its context. Original processing notes: Nucleated cell counts were estimated from reference gene primer amplification. Using immunoSEQ multiplex PCR, the repertoire was profiled, and TCRdb retains in-frame clones only, with some absent. V and J calls plus clone size are reproduced from that table; the DNA served to infer D and trimming. The sample lists fewer than 250,000 clones, roughly nine tenths seen once, with 1.5% to 2% in the top ten. These data are taken from a study of blood T cell repertoires in COVID-19. Looking at the study overall: Samples came from the United States, Italy and Spain, spanning acute and convalescent COVID-19.

The CDR3 length is 14 residues. The ends lost 5 bases at V and 9 bases at J; junction bases unmatched: 8. Germline loops: CDR1 LNHNV, CDR2 YYDKDF (reference sequence). The source material was peripheral blood. This TCR derives from a woman between 55 and 75 years old who had recovered from COVID-19. The chain uses TRBV15 and TRBJ1-5; TRBD1 aligns across 9 bases. CDR3 nucleotide sequence: TGTGCCACCAGCGTCGACAGGGGGTTTCCGCCCCAGCATTTT. It yields the protein CATSVDRGFPPQHF. The full variable domain, completed using reference TRBV15 and TRBJ1-5, is DAMVIQNPRYQVTQFGKPVTLSCSQTLNHNVMYWYQQKSSQAPKLLFHYYDKDFNNEADTPDNFQSRRPNTSFCFLDIRSPGLGDTAMYLCATSVDRGFPPQHFGDGTRLSIL.